These 5 T cell receptor beta chains came from one sample sequenced in a study of identical twins. TCRdb analysed the 5' RACE reads with MiXCR anew, one entry per CDR3 protein. Among around 1.7 million distinct CDR3 sequences listed, roughly a third were seen once. The sample taken for sequencing was cord blood. The source of these receptors is a newborn girl in good health.

The sample holds a few counts of this clonotype. The chain carries TRBV20-1 and TRBJ2-5, with D perhaps TRBD1 or TRBD2 (5 bases each). Trimming removed 3 bases at V and 2 bases at J, with 19 bases between. CDR3 size: 16 residues. Germline CDR1 and CDR2: DFQATT and SNEGSKA (reference sequence). CDR3 amino acids: CSASGAIFGGQETQYF. Written as DNA, the CDR3 is TGCAGTGCTAGTGGAGCGATATTTGGGGGTCAAGAGACCCAGTACTTC.

This chain connects TRBV5-5 to TRBJ2-7, with 8 bases lining up with TRBD1. This CDR3 contains 15 residues. V was clipped by 4 bases and J by 2 bases; unmatched bases: 8. The germline V gene has CDR1 SGHKS and CDR2 YYEKEE (reference sequence). CDR3 coding DNA: TGTGCCAGCAGCGTAACGACAGGGGTCCCCTACGAGCAGTACTTC. Its translation is CASSVTTGVPYEQYF.

This clonotype was seen more than once but under ten times. This chain connects TRBV6-1 to TRBJ2-7; TRBD2 is a possible D gene (5 bases). Germline CDR1 MNHNS, CDR2 SASEGT. The CDR3 length is 14 residues. The V gene lost 2 bases and the J gene lost 6 bases, with 14 bases spanning the gap. DNA for the CDR3: TGTGCCAGCAGTGAAATTGGGGAGTTATCCGAGCAGTACTTC. This codes for CASSEIGELSEQYF.

In its sample, this clonotype was seen once. This chain uses TRBV27 with TRBJ1-1, with 7 bases fitting TRBD1. After removal of 6 bases from V and 4 bases from J, the junction contained 5 bases not matched to a gene. This CDR3 is built from 13 residues. The V gene's germline CDR1 is MNHEY and CDR2 SMNVEV (reference sequence). CDR3 DNA sequence: TGTGCCAGCAGAACTGACAGGGCCACTGAAGCTTTCTTT. Amino acid sequence: CASRTDRATEAFF.

About this clonotype: One base away lies a much larger clone, so this may be a sequencing read error. The chain is built from TRBV9 and TRBJ2-7, with 10 bases identical to TRBD2. The germline gives CDR1 SGDLS, CDR2 YYNGEE. After removal of 3 bases from V and 7 bases from J, the junction contained 10 bases not matched to a gene. The CDR3 totals 15 residues. CDR3 DNA sequence: TGTGCCAGCAGCGCCCTAGCGGGAGAAGTCTATGAGCAGTACTTC. This sequence encodes CASSALAGEVYEQYF.